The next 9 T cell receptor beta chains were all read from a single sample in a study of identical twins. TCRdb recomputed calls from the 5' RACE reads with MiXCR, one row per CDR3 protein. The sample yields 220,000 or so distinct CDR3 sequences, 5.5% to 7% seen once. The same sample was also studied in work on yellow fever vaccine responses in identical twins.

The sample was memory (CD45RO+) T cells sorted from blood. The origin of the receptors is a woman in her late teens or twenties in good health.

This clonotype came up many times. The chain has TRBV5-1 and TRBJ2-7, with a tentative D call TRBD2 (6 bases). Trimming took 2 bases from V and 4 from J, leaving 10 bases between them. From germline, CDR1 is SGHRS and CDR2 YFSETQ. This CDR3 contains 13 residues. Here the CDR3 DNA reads TGCGCCAGCAGCTTTGCGGGACCGTACGAGCAGTACTTC. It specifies CASSFAGPYEQYF.

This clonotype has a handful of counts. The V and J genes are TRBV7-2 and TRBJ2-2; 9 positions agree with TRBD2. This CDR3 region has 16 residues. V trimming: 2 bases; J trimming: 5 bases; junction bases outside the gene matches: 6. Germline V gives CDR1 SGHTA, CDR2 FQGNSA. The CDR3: CASSLMAGGHTGELFF. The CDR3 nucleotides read TGTGCCAGCAGCTTAATGGCGGGGGGGCATACCGGGGAGCTGTTTTTT.

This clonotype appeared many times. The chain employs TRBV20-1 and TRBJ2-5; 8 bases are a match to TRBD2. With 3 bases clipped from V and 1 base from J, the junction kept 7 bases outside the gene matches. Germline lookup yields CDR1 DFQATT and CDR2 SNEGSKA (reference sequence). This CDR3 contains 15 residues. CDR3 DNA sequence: TGCAGTGCTAGTGGGGCGGGAGGACCCCAAGAGACCCAGTACTTC. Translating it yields CSASGAGGPQETQYF.

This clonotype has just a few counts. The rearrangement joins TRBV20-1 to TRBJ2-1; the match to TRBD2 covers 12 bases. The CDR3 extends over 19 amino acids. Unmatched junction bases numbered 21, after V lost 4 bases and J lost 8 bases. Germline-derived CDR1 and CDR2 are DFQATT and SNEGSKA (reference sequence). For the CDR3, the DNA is TGCAGTGCTAAAGGACTAGCGGGATCAGGTAGTAGACTCGGGGATGAGCAGTTCTTC. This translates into CSAKGLAGSGSRLGDEQFF.

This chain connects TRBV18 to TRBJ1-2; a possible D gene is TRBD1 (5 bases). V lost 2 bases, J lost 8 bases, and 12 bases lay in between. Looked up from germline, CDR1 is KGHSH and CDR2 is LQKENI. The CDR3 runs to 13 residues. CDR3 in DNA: TGTGCCAGCTCACCATCCGGGACCAACGGCTACACCTTC. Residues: CASSPSGTNGYTF.

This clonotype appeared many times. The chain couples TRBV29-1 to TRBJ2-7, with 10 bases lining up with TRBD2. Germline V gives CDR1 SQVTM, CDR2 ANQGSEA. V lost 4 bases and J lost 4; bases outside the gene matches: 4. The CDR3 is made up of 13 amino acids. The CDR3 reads CSVGASGSYEQYF. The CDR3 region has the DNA TGCAGCGTTGGGGCTAGCGGGAGTTACGAGCAGTACTTC.

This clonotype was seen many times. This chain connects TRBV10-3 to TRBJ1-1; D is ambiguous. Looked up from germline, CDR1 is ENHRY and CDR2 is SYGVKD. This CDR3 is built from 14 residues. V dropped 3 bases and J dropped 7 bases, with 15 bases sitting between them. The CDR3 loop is CAISDHLLPVEAFF. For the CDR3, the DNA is TGTGCCATCAGTGATCACCTCTTGCCTGTTGAAGCTTTCTTT.

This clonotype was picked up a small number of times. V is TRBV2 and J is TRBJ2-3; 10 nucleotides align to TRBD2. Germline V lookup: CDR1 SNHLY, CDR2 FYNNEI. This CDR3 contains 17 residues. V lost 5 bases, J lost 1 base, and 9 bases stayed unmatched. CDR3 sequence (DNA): TGTGCCAGCAGTTTACAACCGGGACTAGCGCGCACAGATACGCAGTATTTT. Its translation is CASSLQPGLARTDTQYF.

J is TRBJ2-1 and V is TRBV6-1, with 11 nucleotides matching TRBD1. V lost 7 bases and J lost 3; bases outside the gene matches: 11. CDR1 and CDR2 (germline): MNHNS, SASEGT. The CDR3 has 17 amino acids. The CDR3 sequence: CASTPHSGTGGYNEQFF. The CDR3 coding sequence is TGTGCCAGCACGCCGCATTCCGGGACAGGGGGCTACAATGAGCAGTTCTTC.